These 8 T cell receptor beta chains share one sample of origin, sequenced in a study of technical replicates of blood from four donors (dated by TCRdb to about 2017). The receptor library was made with the immunoSEQ multiplex PCR assay. In TCRdb, the immuneACCESS table is reduced to in-frame sequences with V and J assigned. These tables do not hold every clone; where another copy was compared, an unresolved V gene accounts for under half, and the others remain unexplained. In this sample the table shows around 57,000 clones, around 95% of which occur a single time. Around 0.21% of the sample belongs to the ten largest clones. Sequencing used T cells isolated from PBMCs. These receptor sequences come from a human donor in good health.

The chain uses TRBV28 and TRBJ2-7; no clear D. This CDR3 has 13 amino acids. Trimming pared 6 bases from V and 3 bases from J, leaving 12 bases between. The germline V gene encodes CDR1 MDHEN and CDR2 SYDVKM. As DNA, the CDR3 is TGTGCCAGCAGACTCACCTTCGGCTACGAGCAGTACTTC. This gives the protein CASRLTFGYEQYF.

This clone appeared once. The rearrangement links TRBV7-9 to TRBJ2-7; weak D call: TRBD2 (6 bases). V dropped 0 bases and J dropped 4 bases, with 7 bases sitting between them. The germline CDR1 and CDR2 sequences are SEHNR and FQNEAQ (reference sequence). The CDR3 runs 13 residues. CDR3 in amino acids: CASSLAGGYEQYF. As DNA, the CDR3 is TGTGCCAGCAGCTTAGCGGGAGGATACGAGCAGTACTTC.

The chain employs TRBV11-2 and TRBJ1-2; 8 nucleotides agree with TRBD1. Germline V gene data show CDR1 as SGHAT and CDR2 as FQNNGV. The CDR3 totals 17 residues. V trimming: 5 bases; J trimming: 3 bases; junction bases outside the gene matches: 14. The CDR3 sequence: CASSRLRGQAPHYGYTF. The CDR3, as DNA: TGTGCCAGCAGCCGTCTTAGGGGACAGGCTCCTCACTATGGCTACACCTTC.

This clone was picked up one time. Compared with germline, one end of the junction differs, possibly owing to a read error. The chain carries TRBV5-1 and TRBJ2-5, with D perhaps TRBD1 (6 bases). The germline V gene encodes CDR1 SGHRS and CDR2 YFSETQ. The CDR3 is made up of 13 amino acids. The DNA for the CDR3 is TGCGCCAGCAGGTTGGGGGCCTGGGAGACCCAGTACTTC. Its translation is CASRLGAWETQYF.

In its sample, this clone was seen once. The chain links TRBV7-9 to TRBJ2-2; maybe TRBD2 (5 bases). The ends were cut back, 5 bases at V and 0 bases at J, with 10 bases in the middle. From germline, CDR1 is SEHNR and CDR2 FQNEAQ (reference sequence). The CDR3 loop spans 15 amino acids. The CDR3 reads CASSTSGANTGELFF. Here the CDR3 DNA reads TGTGCCAGCAGCACAAGCGGCGCGAACACCGGGGAGCTGTTTTTT.

This chain connects TRBV11-1 to TRBJ2-5, with 7 bases matching TRBD1. This CDR3 region has 13 residues. The germline CDR1 and CDR2 sequences are SGHAT and FQDESV (reference sequence). V lost 5 bases, J lost 5 bases, and 5 bases stayed unmatched. CDR3 coding DNA: TGTGCCAGCAGCACAGGGGTAGGGGAGACCCAGTACTTC. Translating gives CASSTGVGETQYF.

The genes are TRBV9 and TRBJ2-5; TRBD2 agrees at 7 bases. Germline V lookup: CDR1 SGDLS, CDR2 YYNGEE. The ends lost 0 bases at V and 1 base at J; junction bases unmatched: 3. This CDR3 is built from 15 residues. CDR3 nucleotide sequence: TGTGCCAGCAGCGTAGGCGGGGGAGCCCAAGAGACCCAGTACTTC. It is translated as CASSVGGGAQETQYF.

The chain combines TRBV7-9 with TRBJ1-1; possibly TRBD1 for D (6 bases). The CDR3 is 12 amino acids. V lost 5 bases and J lost 5, with 9 bases in between. Germline CDR1 SEHNR, CDR2 FQNEAQ (reference sequence). The CDR3 coding sequence is TGTGCCAGCAGCGCTCAGGGGACTGAAGCTTTCTTT. Protein product: CASSAQGTEAFF.